This TCR beta chain is from a study of shared clonotypes between healthy human individuals. This clone was detected only once. Germline CDR1 is SGHVS and CDR2 is FQNEAQ. The CDR3 covers 11 residues. Deletions cut 5 bases from V and 4 bases from J, with 3 bases between. This table comes from immunoSEQ multiplex PCR, and its TCRdb copy is limited to in-frame clones, with some not included. The sample has about 2,500,000 clones, just over 90% seen once. This rearrangement joins TRBV7-8 to TRBJ1-3; D uncertain. The TCR was taken from a man in his late teens or twenties in good health. Sequencing used naive CD4+ T cells sorted from blood. The sample's subset: CD45RA+ positively selected. The CDR3 nucleotides are TGTGCCAGCAGCGGAGGAAACACCATATATTTT. Its protein product is CASSGGNTIYF. Together with reference TRBV7-8 and TRBJ1-3, the CDR3 gives the full variable domain: GAGVSQSPRYKVAKRGQDVALRCDPISGHVSLFWYQQALGQGPEFLTYFQNEAQLDKSGLPSDRFFAERPEGSVSTLKIQRTQQEDSAVYLCASSGGNTIYFGEGSWLTVV.